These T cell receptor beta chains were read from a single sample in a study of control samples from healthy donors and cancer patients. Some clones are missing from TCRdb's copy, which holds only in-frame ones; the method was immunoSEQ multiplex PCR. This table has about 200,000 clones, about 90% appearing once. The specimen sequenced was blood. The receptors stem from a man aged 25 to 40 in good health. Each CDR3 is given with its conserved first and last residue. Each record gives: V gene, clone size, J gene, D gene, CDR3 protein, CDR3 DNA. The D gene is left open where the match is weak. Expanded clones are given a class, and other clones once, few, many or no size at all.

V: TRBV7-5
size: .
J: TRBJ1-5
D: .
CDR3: CARSLERRASNQPQHF
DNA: TGTGCCAGAAGCTTAGAACGGAGAGCTAGCAATCAGCCCCAGCATTTT

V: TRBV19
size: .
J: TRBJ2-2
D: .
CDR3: CASTGGETGEHTGELFF
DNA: TGTGCCAGTACCGGTGGGGAGACAGGAGAGCACACCGGGGAGCTGTTTTTT

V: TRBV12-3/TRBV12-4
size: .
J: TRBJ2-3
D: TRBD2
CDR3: CASNSGGIDTQYF
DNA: TGTGCCAGCAATAGCGGGGGGATAGATACGCAGTATTTT

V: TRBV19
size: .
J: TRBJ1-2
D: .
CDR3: CASRLGEKNNYGYTF
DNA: TGTGCCAGTAGATTAGGGGAGAAGAATAACTATGGCTACACCTTC

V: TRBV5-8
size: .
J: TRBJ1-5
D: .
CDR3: CASSPAYYSNQPQHF
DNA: TGTGCCAGCAGCCCGGCTTATTATAGCAATCAGCCCCAGCATTTT

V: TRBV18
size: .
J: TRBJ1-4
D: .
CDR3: CASSPQGVQEKLFF
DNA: TGTGCCAGCTCACCACAGGGGGTACAGGAAAAACTGTTTTTT

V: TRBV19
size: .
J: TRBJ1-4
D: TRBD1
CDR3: CASSSGTGGFRPNEKLFF
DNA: TGTGCCAGTAGCTCCGGGACAGGGGGATTTCGGCCTAACGAAAAACTGTTTTTT

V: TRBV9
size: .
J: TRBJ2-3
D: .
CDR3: CASSPPGQSATDTQYF
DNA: TGTGCCAGCAGCCCACCAGGACAGTCCGCCACAGATACGCAGTATTTT

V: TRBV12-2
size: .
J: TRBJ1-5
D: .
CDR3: CASRLAKAGGEFGNQPQHF
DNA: TGTGCAAGTCGCTTAGCGAAAGCAGGGGGCGAATTTGGTAATCAGCCCCAGCATTTT

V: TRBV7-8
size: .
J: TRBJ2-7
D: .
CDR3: CASSLVPISYEQYF
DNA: TGTGCCAGCAGCTTAGTCCCTATCTCCTACGAGCAGTACTTC

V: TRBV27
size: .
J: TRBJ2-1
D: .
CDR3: CASSDLGSYNEQFF
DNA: TGTGCCAGCAGTGATCTCGGCTCCTACAATGAGCAGTTCTTC

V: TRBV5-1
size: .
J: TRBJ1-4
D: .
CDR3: CASSLTATNEKLFF
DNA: TGCGCCAGCAGCTTGACGGCTACTAATGAAAAACTGTTTTTT

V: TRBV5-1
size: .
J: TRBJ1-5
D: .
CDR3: CASSLGAGAGQPQHF
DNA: TGCGCCAGCAGCTTGGGGGCCGGGGCAGGGCAGCCCCAGCATTTT

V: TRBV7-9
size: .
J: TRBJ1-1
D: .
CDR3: CASSLAQYTEAFF
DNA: TGTGCCAGCAGCTTAGCGCAATACACTGAAGCTTTCTTT

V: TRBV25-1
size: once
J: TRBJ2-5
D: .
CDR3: CASSEGNRAGRETQYF
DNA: TGTGCCAGCAGTGAAGGGAATAGGGCGGGTCGTGAGACCCAGTACTTC

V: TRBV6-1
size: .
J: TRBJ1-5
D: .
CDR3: CASSEAGGGNQPQHF
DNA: TGTGCCAGCAGTGAAGCGGGGGGTGGCAATCAGCCCCAGCATTTT

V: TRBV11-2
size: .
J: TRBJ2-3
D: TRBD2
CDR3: CASSFLNSGGRADTQYF
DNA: TGTGCCAGCAGCTTCCTAAATAGCGGGGGGCGCGCAGATACGCAGTATTTT

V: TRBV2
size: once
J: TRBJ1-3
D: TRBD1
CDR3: CASGGDSSGNTIYF
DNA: TGTGCCAGCGGGGGGGACAGCTCTGGAAACACCATATATTTT

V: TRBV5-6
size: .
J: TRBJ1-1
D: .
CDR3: CASSTLGGRRTEAFF
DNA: TGTGCCAGCAGTACCCTGGGAGGGCGAAGGACTGAAGCTTTCTTT

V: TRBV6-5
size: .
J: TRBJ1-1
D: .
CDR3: CASSYSGQGKGEAFF
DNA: TGTGCCAGCAGTTACTCGGGTCAGGGGAAAGGTGAAGCTTTCTTT

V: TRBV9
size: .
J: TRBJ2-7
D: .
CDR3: CASSVGGVTDSYEQYF
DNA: TGTGCCAGCAGCGTAGGGGGTGTGACGGACTCCTACGAGCAGTACTTC

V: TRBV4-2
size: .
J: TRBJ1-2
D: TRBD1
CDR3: CASSQDAFGTGGDVDGYTF
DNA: TGTGCCAGCAGCCAAGATGCATTTGGGACAGGGGGAGATGTTGATGGCTACACCTTC

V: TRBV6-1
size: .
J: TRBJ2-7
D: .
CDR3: CASSEWDGSYEQYF
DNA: TGTGCCAGCAGTGAATGGGACGGGTCCTACGAGCAGTACTTC

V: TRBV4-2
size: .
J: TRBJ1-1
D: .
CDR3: CASSQKSAGEKNTEAFF
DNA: TGTGCCAGCAGCCAAAAGTCGGCAGGGGAAAAGAACACTGAAGCTTTCTTT

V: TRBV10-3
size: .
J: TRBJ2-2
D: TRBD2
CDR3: CAISVSGGPGTGELFF
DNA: TGTGCCATCAGTGTGAGCGGGGGGCCGGGCACCGGGGAGCTGTTTTTT

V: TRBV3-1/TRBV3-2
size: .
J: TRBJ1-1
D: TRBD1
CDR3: CASSQGDRGNTEAFF
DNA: TGTGCCAGCAGCCAGGGAGACAGGGGGAACACTGAAGCTTTCTTT

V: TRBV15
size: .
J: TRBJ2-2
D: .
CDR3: CATSRGQGGTGELFF
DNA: TGTGCCACCAGCAGAGGCCAGGGGGGCACCGGGGAGCTGTTTTTT

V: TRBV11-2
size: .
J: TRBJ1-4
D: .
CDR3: CASSLSGVNEKLFF
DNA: TGTGCCAGCAGCTTATCAGGGGTTAATGAAAAACTGTTTTTT

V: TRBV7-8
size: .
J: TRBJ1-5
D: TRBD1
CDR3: CASSLGMTGRGRQPQHF
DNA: TGTGCCAGCAGCTTAGGGATGACAGGGAGGGGCCGTCAGCCCCAGCATTTT

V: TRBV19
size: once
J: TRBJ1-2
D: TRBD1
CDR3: CASTTPTGRPDGYTF
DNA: TGTGCCAGTACCACCCCGACAGGGAGACCCGATGGCTACACCTTC

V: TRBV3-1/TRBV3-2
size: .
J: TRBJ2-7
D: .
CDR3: CASSQDTVQYF
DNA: TGTGCCAGCAGCCAAGATACAGTGCAGTACTTC

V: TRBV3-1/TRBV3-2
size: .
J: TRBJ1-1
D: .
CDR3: CASSQMNTEAFF
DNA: TGTGCCAGCAGCCAGATGAACACTGAAGCTTTCTTT

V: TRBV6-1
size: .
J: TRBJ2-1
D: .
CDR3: CASSEEEGVHPYNEQFF
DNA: TGTGCCAGCAGTGAAGAGGAAGGGGTGCACCCCTACAATGAGCAGTTCTTC

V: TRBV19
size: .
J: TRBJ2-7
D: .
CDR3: CASSISGSYEQYF
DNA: TGTGCCAGTAGTATCTCAGGCTCCTACGAGCAGTACTTC

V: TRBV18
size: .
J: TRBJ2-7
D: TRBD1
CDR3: CASSFIGQGLTYEQYF
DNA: TGTGCCAGCTCGTTCATCGGACAGGGCCTAACCTACGAGCAGTACTTC

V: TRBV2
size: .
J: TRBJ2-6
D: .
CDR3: CASSFTGLEANVLTF
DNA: TGTGCCAGCAGTTTTACAGGTCTAGAGGCCAACGTCCTGACTTTC

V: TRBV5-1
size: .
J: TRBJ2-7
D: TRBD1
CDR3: CASSLAGTGYYEQYF
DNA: TGCGCCAGCAGCTTGGCAGGGACAGGGTACTACGAGCAGTACTTC

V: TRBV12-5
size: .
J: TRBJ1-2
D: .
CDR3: CASGLNLDYGYTF
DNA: TGTGCTAGTGGTTTGAACCTGGACTATGGCTACACCTTC

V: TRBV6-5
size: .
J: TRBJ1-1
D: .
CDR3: CAAESGLEAFF
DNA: TGTGCCGCAGAGTCCGGGCTTGAAGCTTTCTTT

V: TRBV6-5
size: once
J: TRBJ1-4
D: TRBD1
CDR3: CASRTGTGSEKLFF
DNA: TGTGCCAGCAGAACAGGGACAGGTAGTGAAAAACTGTTTTTT

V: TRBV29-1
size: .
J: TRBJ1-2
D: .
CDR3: CSVEEVGRTRYGYTF
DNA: TGCAGCGTCGAGGAGGTGGGCAGAACTCGCTATGGCTACACCTTC

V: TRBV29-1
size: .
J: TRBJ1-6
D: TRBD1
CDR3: CSVKGQANSPLHF
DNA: TGCAGCGTTAAGGGACAGGCAAATTCACCCCTCCACTTT

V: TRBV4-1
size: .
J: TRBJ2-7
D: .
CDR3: CASSPRTAYEQYF
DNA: TGCGCCAGCAGCCCCCGGACAGCCTACGAGCAGTACTTC

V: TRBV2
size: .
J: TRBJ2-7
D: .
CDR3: CASSEALAGQTYEQYF
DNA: TGTGCCAGCAGTGAAGCCCTGGCGGGGCAAACCTACGAGCAGTACTTC

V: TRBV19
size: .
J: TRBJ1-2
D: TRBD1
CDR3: CASSTQQGAVGYTF
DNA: TGTGCCAGTAGTACCCAACAGGGGGCGGTTGGCTACACCTTC